This T cell receptor beta chain originates from a study of control samples from healthy donors and cancer patients (dated by TCRdb to 2019 to 2021). For this clone: The antigen it binds to is not known. One base away there is no much larger clone; base qualities are not given.

Library method: the immunoSEQ multiplex PCR assay. TCRdb stores this immuneACCESS table with in-frame sequences only. Part of the clones is absent; in the studies checked, under half of the shortfall reflects unresolved V genes, and no reason is known for the rest. This sample comprises 250,000 to 300,000 clones, over 70% of them detected only once. The ten largest clones add up to 10% to 15% of the sample. V sheds 6 bases and J sheds 0 bases, leaving 8 bases between their ends. CDR1 and CDR2 are drawn from the germline V gene: KGHDR, SFDVKD. The CDR3 spans 14 residues, from the cysteine through the phenylalanine. CDR3 DNA only is kept here, 42 bases in frame from base 1.

The sequence was obtained from a woman aged 55-70 years with lung cancer. Recombination linked TRBV24-1 to TRBJ2-1; no D segment can be confidently identified. The material sequenced was PBMCs. The nucleotide sequence reads TGTGCCACCAGTCCACGGCTCTCCTACAATGAGCAGTTCTTC. It translates to CATSPRLSYNEQFF.